A few counts support the clone carrying this T cell receptor (beta chain). Its antigen remains unknown. These data belong to a study of T cells in Graves' hyperthyroidism and ophthalmopathy. Findings and limits, study-wide: Ophthalmopathy was model-predicted a median about 6.9 months pre-onset.

It was RNA transcripts that yielded the amplified TCR beta CDR3 regions. TCR CDR3 regions were first amplified by RT-PCR with HTBI primers. TCRdb reprocessed the multiplex PCR reads via MiXCR and lists one record per CDR3 protein. Here the sample spans 350,000 to 400,000 distinct CDR3 sequences, about 15% being singletons. Trimming removed 5 bases at V and 0 bases at J, with 11 bases between. Per the germline V gene, CDR1 is MNHNS and CDR2 is SASEGT. This CDR3 contains 15 residues. What was sequenced was blood. This chain links TRBV6-1 with TRBJ1-5, with D unresolved. The clonotype was recovered from a woman aged 30 to 39 with Graves' hyperthyroidism. The CDR3: CASSTQIYSNQPQHF. The CDR3, as DNA: TGTGCCAGCAGTACACAGATTTATAGCAATCAGCCCCAGCATTTT.